The 4 T cell receptor beta chains below come from one sample, sequenced in a study of blood T cell repertoires in COVID-19. The table came from immunoSEQ multiplex PCR; TCRdb's copy has only in-frame clones and leaves some out. The table lists tens of thousands of clones, 82% of them singletons. The sequenced sample was peripheral blood. Every receptor here comes from a woman of 80 years or more with acute or convalescent COVID-19.

The chain carries TRBV7-2 and TRBJ2-2; TRBD2 matches at 10 bases. The CDR3 consists of 16 residues. Germline CDR1 is SGHTA and CDR2 is FQGNSA. V was clipped by 6 bases and J by 5 bases; unmatched bases: 9. CDR3 sequence reads: CASRGSGRAGTGELFF. The CDR3 DNA is TGTGCCAGCAGGGGCAGCGGGAGGGCCGGGACCGGGGAGCTGTTTTTT.

This clone was counted only a few times. This chain links TRBV14 with TRBJ2-7; tentative D call: TRBD2 (7 bases). Between the trimmed V and J ends, which lost 4 bases and 4 bases, there was a span of 17 bases. The CDR3 runs to 15 residues. Germline V lookup: CDR1 SGHDN, CDR2 FVKESK. CDR3 loop: CASSPLGGPAYEQYF. CDR3 nucleotides: TGTGCCAGCAGCCCCCTGGGGGGGCCCGCTTACGAGCAGTACTTC.

This sequence joins TRBV5-4 and TRBJ2-1, with a tentative D call TRBD1 (6 bases). Trimming shortened V by 0 bases and J by 7 bases, and 11 bases separated the two germline ends. This CDR3 is built from 14 residues. The germline V gene has CDR1 SGHNT and CDR2 YYREEE (reference sequence). The CDR3: CASSLGGGTNEQFF. The CDR3 nucleotides read TGTGCCAGCAGCTTGGGAGGGGGAACTAATGAGCAGTTCTTC. Together with reference TRBV5-4 and TRBJ2-1, the CDR3 gives the full variable domain: ETGVTQSPTHLIKTRGQQVTLRCSSQSGHNTVSWYQQALGQGPQFIFQYYREEENGRGNFPPRFSGLQFPNYSSELNVNALELDDSALYLCASSLGGGTNEQFFGPGTRLTVL.

The genes are TRBV10-1 and TRBJ1-1; TRBD1 is a possible D gene (6 bases). Germline CDR1 and CDR2: WNHNN and SYGVQD (reference sequence). V was shortened by 5 bases and J by 2 bases, with 18 bases between the two germline ends. CDR3 length: 16 amino acids. CDR3 amino acids: CASSRGGGRRNTEAFF. The CDR3 nucleotides are TGCGCCAGCAGTCGCGGGGGGGGCAGAAGAAACACTGAAGCTTTCTTT.